The sequence of this T cell receptor beta chain was determined in a study of neoadjuvant nivolumab and ipilimumab in lung cancer. Across the whole study: The combination arm added day-1 ipilimumab 1 mg/kg to nivolumab 3 mg/kg on days 1, 15, 29.

The study's findings and limits: Compared with tumor-adjacent uninvolved lung, resected tumors showed greater richness and clonality. TCR receptors were sequenced in few samples.

This CDR3 comprises 15 residues. Germline values: CDR1 SGDLS, CDR2 YYNGEE. Notes on this clone: Antigen: not known. Germline and junction disagree at one end, which may indicate a read error.

TCRdb's copy holds only in-frame clones and misses some; the assay was immunoSEQ multiplex PCR. The sample includes 44,000 or so clones, around 89% seen only once; the top ten take roughly 3.7%. The chain carries TRBV9 and TRBJ2-5, with 11 positions matching TRBD2. This receptor was taken from an adult with non-small cell lung cancer. Some clones in this sample may be carry-over from other donors' samples. The source material was blood, sampled before neoadjuvant nivolumab, alone or with ipilimumab. The CDR3 bases are TGTGCCAGCACCGTAGCGGGAGGGCCTATGGAGACCCAGTACTTC. Translation gives CASTVAGGPMETQYF.